A selection of T cell receptor beta chains follows, all from one sample in a study of control samples from healthy donors and cancer patients. TCRdb keeps only in-frame clones here, not all; method: immunoSEQ multiplex PCR. The sample lists about 50,000 clones; roughly 94% were seen once. The specimen was blood. Receptor source: a man aged 30-40 years in good health. The CDR3 runs from the conserved cysteine through the conserved F or W. Fields, in order: D gene, CDR3 length, clone size, J gene, V gene, CDR3 protein, CDR3 DNA. D genes are given only for firm matches. Expanded clones are given a class, and other clones once, few, many or no size at all.

d_call: NA
cdr3_length: 14
clone_size: NA
j_call: TRBJ1-5
v_call: TRBV3-1/TRBV3-2
cdr3_aa: CASSQDRANQPQHF
cdr3_nt: TGTGCCAGCAGCCAAGATAGGGCAAATCAGCCCCAGCATTTT

d_call: NA
cdr3_length: 14
clone_size: NA
j_call: TRBJ2-1
v_call: TRBV12-5
cdr3_aa: CASGAADTNNEQFF
cdr3_nt: TGTGCTAGTGGTGCCGCCGACACAAACAATGAGCAGTTCTTC

d_call: NA
cdr3_length: 17
clone_size: NA
j_call: TRBJ2-7
v_call: TRBV7-2
cdr3_aa: CASSLDGPLDSIYEQYF
cdr3_nt: TGTGCCAGCAGCTTAGATGGGCCCCTTGACTCAATCTACGAGCAGTACTTC

d_call: NA
cdr3_length: 14
clone_size: NA
j_call: TRBJ2-5
v_call: TRBV6-5
cdr3_aa: CASSYSTGQETQYF
cdr3_nt: TGTGCCAGCAGTTATAGTACCGGGCAAGAGACCCAGTACTTC

d_call: NA
cdr3_length: 12
clone_size: NA
j_call: TRBJ1-2
v_call: TRBV12-3/TRBV12-4
cdr3_aa: CASSQPGTSGDF
cdr3_nt: TGTGCCAGCAGCCAACCTGGCACATCCGGGGACTTC

d_call: NA
cdr3_length: 15
clone_size: NA
j_call: TRBJ1-5
v_call: TRBV7-3
cdr3_aa: CASSTWLGRNQPQHF
cdr3_nt: TGTGCCAGCAGCACCTGGTTGGGCCGCAATCAGCCCCAGCATTTT

d_call: NA
cdr3_length: 15
clone_size: NA
j_call: TRBJ1-2
v_call: TRBV6-5
cdr3_aa: CASDLPGPGPYGYTF
cdr3_nt: TGTGCCAGCGATCTCCCCGGTCCAGGTCCCTATGGCTACACCTTC

d_call: TRBD1
cdr3_length: 16
clone_size: once
j_call: TRBJ1-3
v_call: TRBV30
cdr3_aa: CAWSTRTGTSGNTIYF
cdr3_nt: TGTGCCTGGAGTACTAGGACAGGGACTTCTGGAAACACCATATATTTT

d_call: NA
cdr3_length: 14
clone_size: NA
j_call: TRBJ1-2
v_call: TRBV7-8
cdr3_aa: CASSLAGQGYGYTF
cdr3_nt: TGTGCCAGCAGCTTAGCCGGGCAGGGCTATGGCTACACCTTC

d_call: TRBD2
cdr3_length: 13
clone_size: NA
j_call: TRBJ2-5
v_call: TRBV7-9
cdr3_aa: CASNTGGKETQYF
cdr3_nt: TGTGCCAGCAACACCGGGGGGAAAGAGACCCAGTACTTC

d_call: TRBD2
cdr3_length: 15
clone_size: NA
j_call: TRBJ2-1
v_call: TRBV10-3
cdr3_aa: CAAHSRRGGRKEQFF
cdr3_nt: TGTGCCGCGCATTCTAGGCGGGGGGGCCGTAAGGAGCAGTTCTTC

d_call: TRBD1
cdr3_length: 17
clone_size: NA
j_call: TRBJ2-6
v_call: TRBV3-1/TRBV3-2
cdr3_aa: CASRPGTGGSGANVLTF
cdr3_nt: TGTGCCAGCAGGCCCGGGACAGGGGGGTCTGGGGCCAACGTCCTGACTTTC

d_call: TRBD1
cdr3_length: 17
clone_size: NA
j_call: TRBJ2-3
v_call: TRBV7-8
cdr3_aa: CASSPTRGQGRTDTQYF
cdr3_nt: TGTGCCAGCAGTCCCACCCGGGGACAGGGACGCACAGATACGCAGTATTTT

d_call: NA
cdr3_length: 13
clone_size: NA
j_call: TRBJ1-5
v_call: TRBV19
cdr3_aa: CASPGGRNQPQHF
cdr3_nt: TGTGCCAGCCCGGGGGGACGCAATCAGCCCCAGCATTTT